What follows are 21 T cell receptor beta chains derived from one specimen sequenced in a study of cytomegalovirus exposure and HLA in healthy donors. It was with 60 Vbeta and 13 Jbeta primers that the PCR ran. This table comes from immunoSEQ multiplex PCR, and its TCRdb copy is limited to in-frame clones, with some not included. The table records fewer than 250,000 clones, 82% of them present only once. The sample was PBMCs. The receptors here all came from a man aged 40-50 years in good health and CMV-seropositive.

J is TRBJ2-1 and V is TRBV7-9, with 7 bases fitting TRBD2. CDR3 length equals 16 residues. J gave up 4 bases and V 2 bases, and 8 bases lay outside the gene matches. Per the germline V gene, CDR1 is SEHNR and CDR2 is FQNEAQ (reference sequence). The CDR3 DNA reads as TGTGCCAGCAGCTTACTAGCGGATGTAGGGTACAATGAGCAGTTCTTC. This gives the protein CASSLLADVGYNEQFF.

V and J are TRBV10-3 and TRBJ2-5; 7 bases map to TRBD2. The junction had 5 bases not matched to a gene; V was cut back by 8 bases and J by 2 bases. The CDR3 is made up of 13 amino acids. Germline values: CDR1 ENHRY, CDR2 SYGVKD. The CDR3 region is CAIRASGQETQYF. Here the CDR3 DNA reads TGTGCCATCCGAGCTAGCGGACAAGAGACCCAGTACTTC.

The chain carries TRBV6-1 and TRBJ2-7, with 7 bases fitting TRBD1. V was clipped by 6 bases and J by 2 bases; unmatched bases: 7. CDR1 and CDR2 (germline): MNHNS, SASEGT. The CDR3 is made up of 14 amino acids. The CDR3 DNA follows: TGTGCCAGCAGCATAGGGCAGGGGGCCTACGAGCAGTACGTC. This gives the protein CASSIGQGAYEQYV.

The V gene is TRBV5-3, the J gene TRBJ2-1; 9 bases align to TRBD2. TRBV5-3 is an open reading frame whose function is uncertain. The CDR3 loop spans 16 amino acids. The junction had 9 bases not matched to a gene; V was cut back by 3 bases and J by 5 bases. In nucleotides, the CDR3 is TGTGCCAGAAGCTCGGACATGACTAGCGGCGACAATGAGCAGTTCTTC. This encodes CARSSDMTSGDNEQFF.

The CDR3 DNA is TGCGCCAGCAGCGGAAAGTGGACTGATGGCTACACCTTC. Protein product: CASSGKWTDGYTF. This rearrangement joins TRBV5-1 to TRBJ1-2; D gene uncertain. Trimming took off 4 bases at V and 6 bases at J, with 13 bases between the two ends. This CDR3 spans 13 amino acids. Per the germline V gene, CDR1 is SGHRS and CDR2 is YFSETQ. Together with reference TRBV5-1 and TRBJ1-2, the CDR3 gives the full variable domain: KAGVTQTPRYLIKTRGQQVTLSCSPISGHRSVSWYQQTPGQGLQFLFEYFSETQRNKGNFPGRFSGRQFSNSRSEMNVSTLELGDSALYLCASSGKWTDGYTFGSGTRLTVV.

J is TRBJ2-7 and V is TRBV7-2, with 8 bases aligning to TRBD1. V was clipped by 1 base and J by 2 bases; unmatched bases: 4. The CDR3 runs 15 residues. The germline V gene encodes CDR1 SGHTA and CDR2 FQGNSA. This CDR3 reads CASSLEDRAAYEQYF. The CDR3 coding sequence is TGTGCCAGCAGCTTAGAGGACAGGGCGGCCTACGAGCAGTACTTC.

V and J are TRBV15 and TRBJ2-5; 8 nucleotides line up with TRBD1. The CDR3 sequence is 14 residues long. V was clipped by 3 bases and J by 5 bases; unmatched bases: 5. Germline CDR1 LNHNV, CDR2 YYDKDF (reference sequence). The CDR3 reads CATSRATGEETQYF. In DNA form, the CDR3 reads TGTGCCACCAGCAGGGCGACAGGGGAGGAGACCCAGTACTTC.

V gene TRBV10-1 combines with J gene TRBJ1-5; D is perhaps TRBD1 (5 bases). V lost 3 bases and J 9 bases, leaving 12 bases between the germline ends. Per germline, CDR1 WNHNN and CDR2 SYGVQD (reference sequence). This CDR3 has 13 residues. The DNA for the CDR3 is TGCGCCAGCAGTGAAGGACAAGTAGGGCCCCAGCATTTT. Translated: CASSEGQVGPQHF.

The rearrangement joins TRBV19 to TRBJ2-1; D perhaps matches TRBD1 (6 bases). Germline lookup yields CDR1 LNHDA and CDR2 SQIVND (reference sequence). CDR3 length: 11 residues. Trimming removed 4 bases at V and 15 bases at J, with 13 bases between. For the CDR3, the DNA is TGTGCCAGTAGTAGACGACAGGAGGCGTTCTTC. Its translation: CASSRRQEAFF.

The V call is TRBV4-1, the J call TRBJ1-1; unclear D gene. Germline V CDR1 and CDR2: MGHRA, YSYEKL. The CDR3 loop spans 15 amino acids. Trimming cost V 1 base and J 8 bases, with 17 bases left between them. CDR3 sequence: CASSQVAARETEAFF. The CDR3 DNA reads TGCGCCAGCAGCCAAGTCGCGGCTAGGGAGACAGAAGCTTTCTTT.

The rearrangement uses TRBV11-3 and TRBJ1-2, with 10 nucleotides matching TRBD1. V was pared by 5 bases and J by 3 bases, with 12 bases of the junction left unmatched. The CDR3 is 17 amino acids. Germline CDR1 and CDR2: SGHNT and YENEEA. Here the CDR3 DNA reads TGTGCCAGCAGCCAAGCAGGGACAGGGGACCTGGACTATGGCTACACCTTC. The encoded protein is CASSQAGTGDLDYGYTF. Based on the CDR3 plus reference TRBV11-3 and TRBJ1-2, the full variable domain is EAGVVQSPRYKIIEKKQPVAFWCNPISGHNTLYWYLQNLGQGPELLIRYENEEAVDDSQLPKDRFSAERLKGVDSTLKIQPAELGDSAVYLCASSQAGTGDLDYGYTFGSGTRLTVV.

This chain uses TRBV7-9 with TRBJ2-1, with TRBD2 matching over 7 bases. J lost 12 bases, V lost 4 bases, and 6 bases had no gene match. The CDR3 is made up of 12 amino acids. Germline V gene sequence: CDR1 SEHNR, CDR2 FQNEAQ (reference sequence). CDR3 sequence: CASSSWGRGQFF. Here the CDR3 DNA reads TGTGCCAGCAGCTCTTGGGGGAGGGGGCAGTTCTTC. Full variable domain (missing parts from reference TRBV7-9 and TRBJ2-1): DTGVSQNPRHKITKRGQNVTFRCDPISEHNRLYWYRQTLGQGPEFLTYFQNEAQLEKSRLLSDRFSAERPKGSFSTLEIQRTEQGDSAMYLCASSSWGRGQFFGPGTRLTVL.

The gene calls are TRBV29-1 and TRBJ2-3; D is unclear. Germline V gene sequence: CDR1 SQVTM, CDR2 ANQGSEA. CDR3 length: 13 amino acids. Trimming cost V 4 bases and J 2 bases, with 10 bases left between them. CDR3 nucleotide sequence: TGCAGCGTTGGTGGCGGCTACACAGATACGCAGTATTTT. This translates into CSVGGGYTDTQYF.

The chain is built from TRBV4-2 and TRBJ2-2, with D uncertain. Trimming took off 4 bases at V and 0 bases at J, with 12 bases between the two ends. The CDR3 has 16 residues. The germline V gene has CDR1 LGHNA and CDR2 YNFKEQ. The CDR3 DNA reads as TGTGCCAGCAGCCGTGAGCCTAGAACGAACACCGGGGAGCTGTTTTTT. It codes for CASSREPRTNTGELFF.

This clone was picked up a small number of times. V and J are TRBV7-6 and TRBJ1-2, with D possibly TRBD1 on 5 matching bases. The CDR3 length is 13 residues. Germline V gives CDR1 SGHVS, CDR2 FNYEAQ. Trimming stripped 4 bases from V and 8 bases from J, with 14 bases between. CDR3 DNA: TGTGCCAGCAGCTCCGGGACTCGGGGAGGCTACACCTTC. Translated, it gives CASSSGTRGGYTF.

Of note for this clone: This CDR3 is also generated by other DNA sequences in the sample. The chain couples TRBV7-3 to TRBJ1-1, with 8 bases fitting TRBD1. Germline assignment: CDR1 SGHTA and CDR2 FQGTGA. The V gene end was trimmed by 5 bases and the J gene end by 4 bases; junction bases not matched to a gene: 3. There are 13 residues in the CDR3. Here the CDR3 DNA reads TGTGCCAGCAGCCGACAGGGGTCCACTGAAGCTTTCTTT. Translation gives CASSRQGSTEAFF.

The chain joins TRBV10-3 to TRBJ1-4; 9 bases align to TRBD1. Per the germline V gene, CDR1 is ENHRY and CDR2 is SYGVKD. The length of the CDR3 is 14 residues. V trimming: 6 bases; J trimming: 8 bases; junction bases outside the gene matches: 7. The CDR3 bases are TGTGCCATCAGCAGTGGACAGGGGAACGAAAAACTGTTTTTT. Translating it yields CAISSGQGNEKLFF.

The chain joins TRBV6-5 to TRBJ1-2, with D possibly being TRBD1 (5 bases). The CDR3 consists of 14 residues. The V end lost 5 bases, the J end lost 7 bases, and 17 bases lay between the germline ends. The germline V gene has CDR1 MNHEY and CDR2 SVGAGI. This chain's CDR3 is CASSPTAGARGYTF. The CDR3 DNA sequence: TGTGCCAGCAGTCCTACCGCTGGGGCGCGTGGCTACACCTTC.

This chain uses TRBV7-9 with TRBJ2-7; 8 bases align to TRBD2. This CDR3 is built from 14 residues. V trimming: 5 bases; J trimming: 0 bases; junction bases outside the gene matches: 3. From germline, CDR1 is SEHNR and CDR2 FQNEAQ (reference sequence). Written as DNA, the CDR3 is TGTGCCAGCAGCGCCGGGACTAGCTCCTACGAGCAGTACTTC. Protein: CASSAGTSSYEQYF.

This clone occurred once. The rearrangement joins TRBV5-1 to TRBJ2-1, with D perhaps matching TRBD1 (6 bases). The germline V gene encodes CDR1 SGHRS and CDR2 YFSETQ. Trimming took off 1 base at V and 3 bases at J, with 14 bases between the two ends. This CDR3 spans 16 amino acids. The CDR3 region is CASSLTPGHRYNEQFF. CDR3 coding DNA: TGCGCCAGCAGCTTGACTCCGGGACACCGCTACAATGAGCAGTTCTTC.

Note on this clone: Other DNA sequences of this sample code for an identical CDR3. DNA of the CDR3: TGTGCCAGCAGCTCAGGGGGCAGGAATCAGCCCCAGCATTTT. This translates into CASSSGGRNQPQHF. The chain employs TRBV7-9 and TRBJ1-5; 8 bases align to TRBD1. There are 14 residues in the CDR3. With 4 bases clipped from V and 4 bases from J, the junction kept 3 bases outside the gene matches. Germline CDR1 and CDR2: SEHNR and FQNEAQ (reference sequence).